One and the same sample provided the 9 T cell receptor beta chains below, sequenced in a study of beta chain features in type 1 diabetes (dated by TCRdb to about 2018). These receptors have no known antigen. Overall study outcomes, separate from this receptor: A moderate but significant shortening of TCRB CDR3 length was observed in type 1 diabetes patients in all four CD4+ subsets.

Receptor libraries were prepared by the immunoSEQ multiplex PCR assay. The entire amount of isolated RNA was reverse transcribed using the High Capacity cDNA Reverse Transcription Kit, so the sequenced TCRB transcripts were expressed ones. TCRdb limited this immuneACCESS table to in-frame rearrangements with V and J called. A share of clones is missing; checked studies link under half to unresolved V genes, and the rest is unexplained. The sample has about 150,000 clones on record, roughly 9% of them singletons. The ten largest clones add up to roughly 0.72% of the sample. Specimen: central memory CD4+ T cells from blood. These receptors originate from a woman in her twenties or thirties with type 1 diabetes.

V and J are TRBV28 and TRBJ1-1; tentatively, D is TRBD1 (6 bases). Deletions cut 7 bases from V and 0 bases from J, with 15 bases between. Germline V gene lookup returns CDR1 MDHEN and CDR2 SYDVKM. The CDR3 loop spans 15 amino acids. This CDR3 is CASTPGGKLNTEAFF. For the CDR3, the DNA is TGTGCCAGCACCCCGGGGGGCAAGCTGAACACTGAAGCTTTCTTT.

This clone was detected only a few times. The CDR3 nucleotides read TGTGCCAGCAGCCAGGGACTAGCGGGAGAGCAGTTCTTC. Translating gives CASSQGLAGEQFF. This chain links TRBV7-3 with TRBJ2-1, with 13 bases identical to TRBD2. The CDR3 is 13 residues long. V lost 5 bases to trimming and J lost 10 bases; unmatched junction nucleotides: 2. The germline CDR1 and CDR2 sequences are SGHTA and FQGTGA.

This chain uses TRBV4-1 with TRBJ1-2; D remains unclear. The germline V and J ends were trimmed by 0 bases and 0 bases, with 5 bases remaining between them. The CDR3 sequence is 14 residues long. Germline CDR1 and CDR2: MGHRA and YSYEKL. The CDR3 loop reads CASSQDPANYGYTF. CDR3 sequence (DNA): TGCGCCAGCAGCCAAGATCCGGCTAACTATGGCTACACCTTC.

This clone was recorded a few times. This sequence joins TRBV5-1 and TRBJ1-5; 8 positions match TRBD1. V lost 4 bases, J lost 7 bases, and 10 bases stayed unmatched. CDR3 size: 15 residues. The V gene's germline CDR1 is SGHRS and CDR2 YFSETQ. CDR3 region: CASSTGQGKEQPQHF. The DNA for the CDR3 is TGCGCCAGCAGCACCGGACAGGGAAAGGAACAGCCCCAGCATTTT.

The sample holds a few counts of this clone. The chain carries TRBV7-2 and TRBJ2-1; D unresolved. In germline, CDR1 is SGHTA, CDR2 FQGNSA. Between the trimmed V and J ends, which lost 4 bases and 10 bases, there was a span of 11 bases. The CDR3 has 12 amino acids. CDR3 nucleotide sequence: TGTGCCAGCAGCTACCAGGTTGGGGAGCAGTTCTTC. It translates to CASSYQVGEQFF.

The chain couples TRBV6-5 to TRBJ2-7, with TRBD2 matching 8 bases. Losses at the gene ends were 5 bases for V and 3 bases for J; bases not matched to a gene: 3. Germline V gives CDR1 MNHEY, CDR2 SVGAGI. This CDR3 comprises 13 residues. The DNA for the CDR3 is TGTGCCAGCAGTCAGCGGGAGTACTACGAGCAGTACTTC. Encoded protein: CASSQREYYEQYF.

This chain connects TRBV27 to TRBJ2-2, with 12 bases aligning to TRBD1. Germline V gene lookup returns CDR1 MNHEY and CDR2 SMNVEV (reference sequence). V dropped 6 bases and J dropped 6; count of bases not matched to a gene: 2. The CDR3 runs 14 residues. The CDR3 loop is CASRGQGAAGELFF. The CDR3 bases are TGTGCCAGCAGGGGACAGGGGGCGGCCGGGGAGCTGTTTTTT.

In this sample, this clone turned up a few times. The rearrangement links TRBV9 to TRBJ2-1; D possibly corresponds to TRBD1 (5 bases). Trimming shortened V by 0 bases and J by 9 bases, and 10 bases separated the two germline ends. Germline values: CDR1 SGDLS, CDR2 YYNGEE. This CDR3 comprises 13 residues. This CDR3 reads CASSVGRTTEQFF. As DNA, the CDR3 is TGTGCCAGCAGCGTAGGCCGGACAACTGAGCAGTTCTTC.

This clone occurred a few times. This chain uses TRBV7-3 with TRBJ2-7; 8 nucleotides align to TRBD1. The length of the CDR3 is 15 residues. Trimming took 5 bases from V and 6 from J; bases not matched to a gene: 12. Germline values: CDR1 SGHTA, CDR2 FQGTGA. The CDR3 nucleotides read TGTGCCAGCAGCCCGAGGACAGGGCACCTCGGCGAGCAGTACTTC. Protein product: CASSPRTGHLGEQYF.